The 28 T cell receptor beta chains below were found in one sample sequenced in a study. The method was immunoSEQ multiplex PCR; TCRdb's version includes in-frame clones alone and lacks a portion of them. Of 60,000 to 75,000 clones in the sample, 93% were seen once. The specimen sequenced was PBMCs. Receptors were obtained from a man aged 40-50 years with rheumatoid arthritis.

This chain connects TRBV28 to TRBJ1-6; possibly TRBD1 for D (6 bases). Germline assignment: CDR1 MDHEN and CDR2 SYDVKM. The CDR3 loop spans 15 amino acids. V lost 3 bases to trimming and J lost 7 bases, with 13 bases between them. The CDR3 region has the DNA TGTGCCAGCAGTTTGAGTCCCCAGGGGAATTCACCCCTCCACTTT. This codes for CASSLSPQGNSPLHF.

The chain recombines TRBV6-4 with TRBJ2-1; 10 bases map to TRBD2. After removal of 4 bases from V and 8 bases from J, the junction contained 8 bases not matched to a gene. Germline V CDR1 and CDR2: MRHNA, SNTAGT. The CDR3 loop spans 15 amino acids. The CDR3 region is CASSGNSGGKDEQFF. CDR3 nucleotides: TGTGCCAGCAGTGGGAATAGCGGGGGGAAGGATGAGCAGTTCTTC.

This chain uses TRBV19 with TRBJ2-7; 8 nucleotides agree with TRBD1. The CDR3 is 13 residues long. Germline lookup yields CDR1 LNHDA and CDR2 SQIVND (reference sequence). Trimming removed 9 bases from V and 4 bases from J; junction bases left unmatched: 8. DNA for the CDR3: TGTGCCAGCCTGGACAGGGACTCATACGAGCAGTACTTC. Its protein product is CASLDRDSYEQYF.

The DNA of the CDR3 is TGTGCCAGCTCACCAGTACTAGCGGGATTGTACCAAGAGACCCAGTACTTC. Its translation: CASSPVLAGLYQETQYF. The chain combines TRBV18 with TRBJ2-5; 10 bases fit TRBD2. The J segment lost 0 bases and the V segment lost 2 bases, leaving 6 bases of the junction unmatched. The V gene's germline CDR1 is KGHSH and CDR2 LQKENI. The CDR3 is 17 amino acids.

V usage is TRBV6-5 and J usage is TRBJ1-5, with D unclear. Looked up from germline, CDR1 is MNHEY and CDR2 is SVGAGI. The CDR3 runs to 13 residues. Deletions cut 2 bases from V and 7 bases from J, with 9 bases between. The CDR3 sequence: CASSYLAEQPQHF. CDR3 coding DNA: TGTGCCAGCAGTTACCTCGCGGAACAGCCCCAGCATTTT.

This clone was seen a handful of times. This chain connects TRBV19 to TRBJ1-5; D call uncertain. Germline V gene lookup returns CDR1 LNHDA and CDR2 SQIVND (reference sequence). The CDR3 totals 15 residues. V lost 0 bases and J 5 bases, leaving 11 bases between the germline ends. The CDR3 reads CASSIEKQSHQPQHF. As DNA, the CDR3 is TGTGCCAGTAGTATAGAAAAACAGTCACATCAGCCCCAGCATTTT.

The chain recombines TRBV6-6 with TRBJ1-1, with 7 bases lining up with TRBD1. V shed 2 bases, J shed 3 bases, and the junction held 0 bases outside the gene matches. Germline assignment: CDR1 MNHNY and CDR2 SVGAGI (reference sequence). CDR3 length: 13 amino acids. The CDR3 loop is CASSYDRDTEAFF. The DNA for the CDR3 is TGTGCCAGCAGTTACGACAGGGACACTGAAGCTTTCTTT.

The gene calls are TRBV5-4 and TRBJ2-3; the match to TRBD2 covers 12 bases. V shed 1 base and J 5 bases; nucleotides not matched to a gene: 5. Germline V lookup: CDR1 SGHNT, CDR2 YYREEE (reference sequence). CDR3 size: 16 residues. DNA for the CDR3: TGTGCCAGCAGCTTGCGGACTAGCGGGGCGGTAGATACGCAGTATTTT. This gives the protein CASSLRTSGAVDTQYF.

This chain connects TRBV6-6 to TRBJ2-7; perhaps TRBD1 as D (6 bases). The V gene lost 0 bases and the J gene lost 6 bases, with 15 bases spanning the gap. Germline V CDR1 and CDR2: MNHNY, SVGAGI (reference sequence). The CDR3 length is 15 residues. CDR3 region: CASSYSQNRVGEQYF. The CDR3 region has the DNA TGTGCCAGCAGTTACTCACAGAACAGGGTTGGCGAGCAGTACTTC.

This rearrangement joins TRBV9 to TRBJ2-2, with TRBD1 matching over 8 bases. Germline V gene data show CDR1 as SGDLS and CDR2 as YYNGEE. V was clipped by 5 bases and J by 0 bases; unmatched bases: 9. The length of the CDR3 is 17 residues. CDR3 sequence (DNA): TGTGCCAGCAGTTCACCCCAGGACAGGGCGAACACCGGGGAGCTGTTTTTT. As protein: CASSSPQDRANTGELFF.

The rearrangement uses TRBV5-1 and TRBJ2-1; D ambiguous. Trimming pared 4 bases from V and 0 bases from J, leaving 11 bases between. Germline CDR1 reads SGHRS; CDR2 reads YFSETQ. This CDR3 spans 15 amino acids. The CDR3 reads CASSTRPSSYNEQFF. The CDR3 DNA reads TGCGCCAGCAGCACCCGCCCGAGCTCCTACAATGAGCAGTTCTTC.

The genes are TRBV29-1 and TRBJ1-2; unclear D gene. Trimming left V 6 bases short and J 6 bases short, with 11 bases between. This CDR3 has 11 amino acids. Looked up from germline, CDR1 is SQVTM and CDR2 is ANQGSEA. In DNA form, the CDR3 reads TGCAGCGTCCATGTGTTGGATGGCTACACCTTC. Protein product: CSVHVLDGYTF.

The chain couples TRBV3-1 (or the pseudogene TRBV3-2) to TRBJ1-2; the match to TRBD1 covers 8 bases. Germline CDR1 LGHDT, CDR2 YNNKEL (reference sequence). Trimming took 2 bases from V and 2 from J; bases not matched to a gene: 4. CDR3 length: 15 amino acids. The CDR3 DNA is TGTGCCAGCAGCCAAATGGACAGGGCCAACTATGGCTACACCTTC. Its translation: CASSQMDRANYGYTF.

This chain links TRBV2 with TRBJ2-3; D might be TRBD2 (6 bases). Between the trimmed V and J ends, which lost 3 bases and 6 bases, there was a span of 13 bases. The CDR3 covers 14 residues. Germline V lookup: CDR1 SNHLY, CDR2 FYNNEI. The CDR3 bases are TGTGCCAGCAGTGATATTCACCGGGAGGATACGCAGTATTTT. It codes for CASSDIHREDTQYF.

V usage is TRBV4-3 and J usage is TRBJ2-1, with 11 bases fitting TRBD2. V trimming: 1 base; J trimming: 7 bases; junction bases outside the gene matches: 6. CDR1 is LGHNA, CDR2 YSLEER, per germline. This CDR3 has 16 residues. The CDR3 sequence is CASSQGVSGRVNEQFF. Written as DNA, the CDR3 is TGCGCCAGCAGCCAAGGTGTTAGCGGGAGGGTAAATGAGCAGTTCTTC.

V usage is TRBV5-1 and J usage is TRBJ2-4; 8 nucleotides match TRBD1. J was trimmed by 3 bases and V by 1 base; bases with no gene match: 3. Germline V CDR1 and CDR2: SGHRS, YFSETQ. There are 15 residues in the CDR3. CDR3 nucleotides: TGCGCCAGCAGCTTGTCAGGACAGGGCAAAAACATTCAGTACTTC. As protein: CASSLSGQGKNIQYF.

The gene calls are TRBV9 and TRBJ2-3, with D possibly being TRBD1 (5 bases). CDR1 and CDR2 from the germline V gene are SGDLS and YYNGEE. There are 14 residues in the CDR3. V was clipped by 4 bases and J by 3 bases, with 12 bases between them. The CDR3 DNA reads TGTGCCAGCAGCTCCAGGGCGCCGACAGATACGCAGTATTTT. This gives the protein CASSSRAPTDTQYF. The full variable domain, with the rest looked up from reference TRBV9 and TRBJ2-3, is DSGVTQTPKHLITATGQRVTLRCSPRSGDLSVYWYQQSLDQGLQFLIQYYNGEERAKGNILERFSAQQFPDLHSELNLSSLELGDSALYFCASSSRAPTDTQYFGPGTRLTVL.

V usage is TRBV6-5 and J usage is TRBJ1-4; D unclear. V was cut by 0 bases and J by 8 bases, with 7 bases left in between. From germline, CDR1 is MNHEY and CDR2 SVGAGI. The CDR3 is made up of 13 amino acids. CDR3 loop: CASSYSVGEKLFF. The CDR3 DNA reads as TGTGCCAGCAGTTACTCAGTCGGGGAAAAACTGTTTTTT.

V usage is TRBV19 and J usage is TRBJ1-2; D is perhaps TRBD1 (6 bases). V was pared by 10 bases and J by 6 bases, with 18 bases between. Germline V gene lookup returns CDR1 LNHDA and CDR2 SQIVND (reference sequence). The CDR3 runs 13 residues. CDR3 DNA sequence: TGTGCCACTCGCATCGGGGGGGGCGATGGCTACACCTTC. Residues: CATRIGGGDGYTF.

The table lists this clone with a count of one. The CDR3, as DNA: TGTGCCAGCCGCGGTTGGGTCGACTACGAGCAGTACTTC. It is translated as CASRGWVDYEQYF. The rearrangement joins TRBV28 to TRBJ2-7; D gene ambiguous. In germline, CDR1 is MDHEN, CDR2 SYDVKM. The CDR3 is 13 residues long. V was pared by 8 bases and J by 3 bases, with 14 bases between.

The V call is TRBV5-1, the J call TRBJ2-3; tentatively, D is TRBD1 (7 bases). The CDR3 sequence is 14 residues long. The V gene's germline CDR1 is SGHRS and CDR2 YFSETQ. Trimming pared 5 bases from V and 2 bases from J, leaving 12 bases between. The CDR3: CASSDREVTDTQYF. CDR3 coding DNA: TGCGCCAGCAGTGACAGGGAGGTCACAGATACGCAGTATTTT.

The chain employs TRBV10-3 and TRBJ1-1; TRBD1 matches at 8 bases. V was pared by 0 bases and J by 5 bases, with 5 bases of the junction left unmatched. Germline values: CDR1 ENHRY, CDR2 SYGVKD. The CDR3 has 15 residues. The CDR3 here is CAISESDRGSTEAFF. The CDR3 nucleotides read TGTGCCATCAGTGAGTCAGACAGGGGATCGACTGAAGCTTTCTTT.

CDR3: CASSYGGTDREQFF. The DNA of the CDR3 is TGTGCCAGCAGTTACGGGGGGACAGATCGTGAGCAGTTCTTC. The chain links TRBV6-5 to TRBJ2-1, with D perhaps matching TRBD1 (7 bases). This CDR3 is 14 amino acids long. Germline V gives CDR1 MNHEY, CDR2 SVGAGI. Between the trimmed V and J ends, which lost 2 bases and 9 bases, there was a span of 14 bases.

This clone was found once. This chain links TRBV28 with TRBJ2-5; 11 positions match TRBD2. The V gene's germline CDR1 is MDHEN and CDR2 SYDVKM. The CDR3 loop spans 14 amino acids. V gave up 7 bases and J gave up 4 bases; unmatched junction bases: 5. In DNA, the CDR3 is TGTGCCAGCACGTTAGCGGGGGGGGTAGAGACCCAGTACTTC. It encodes CASTLAGGVETQYF.

The V call is TRBV5-1, the J call TRBJ2-5, with 7 bases lining up with TRBD2. The CDR3 is 16 residues long. With 4 bases clipped from V and 5 bases from J, the junction kept 14 bases outside the gene matches. Germline V lookup: CDR1 SGHRS, CDR2 YFSETQ. The CDR3 is CASSRAGNGLYETQYF. In DNA form, the CDR3 reads TGCGCCAGCAGCCGAGCGGGGAACGGACTTTACGAGACCCAGTACTTC.

J is TRBJ2-4 and V is TRBV7-2, with D tentatively TRBD2 (6 bases). Germline assignment: CDR1 SGHTA and CDR2 FQGNSA. The CDR3 consists of 14 residues. The ends were cut back, 5 bases at V and 6 bases at J, with 14 bases in the middle. As DNA, the CDR3 is TGTGCCAGCAGCGCCCCAATCGGGAGAAACATTCAGTACTTC. Encoded protein: CASSAPIGRNIQYF.

J is TRBJ2-3 and V is TRBV10-1; 10 bases map to TRBD1. The CDR3 consists of 15 residues. CDR1 is WNHNN and CDR2 is SYGVQD in the germline V gene (reference sequence). V lost 10 bases to trimming and J lost 3 bases; unmatched junction nucleotides: 10. The DNA for the CDR3 is TGCGCCACTAAACCGGGACAGGGGTTGACAGATACGCAGTATTTT. This codes for CATKPGQGLTDTQYF.

V usage is TRBV28 and J usage is TRBJ2-1; 7 nucleotides match TRBD2. V lost 3 bases and J lost 5; bases outside the gene matches: 7. CDR1 and CDR2 (germline): MDHEN, SYDVKM. The CDR3 contains 15 residues. Here the CDR3 DNA reads TGTGCCAGCAGTTTTAGGTCTAGCGGAAACAATGAGCAGTTCTTC. It encodes CASSFRSSGNNEQFF.